This is a list of T cell receptor beta chains from one sample in a study of cytomegalovirus exposure and HLA in healthy donors. Some clones are missing from TCRdb's copy, which holds only in-frame ones; the method was immunoSEQ multiplex PCR. The sample carries 150,000 to 200,000 clones, approximately 82% recorded once. The material sequenced was PBMCs. Receptors were obtained from a woman aged 18-29 years in good health and CMV-seropositive. Both conserved end residues are part of each CDR3. Each record gives: clone size, D gene, J gene, V gene, CDR3 DNA, CDR3 protein. A D gene is named only where the DNA matches it firmly. Clone sizes are given selectively: once, few, many, or a class where the clone is expanded.

size: -
D: -
J: TRBJ2-2
V: TRBV29-1
DNA: TGCAGCGTTGCCGTCATGGGGACGGGGGCCGGGGAGCTGTTTTTT
CDR3: CSVAVMGTGAGELFF

size: -
D: TRBD1
J: TRBJ2-1
V: TRBV19
DNA: TGTGCCAGTAGTCTCCGACAGGGATACAATGAGCAGTTCTTC
CDR3: CASSLRQGYNEQFF

size: -
D: TRBD1
J: TRBJ2-7
V: TRBV18
DNA: TGTGCCAGCTCACCAAGGGACAGCTCCTACGAGCAGTACTTC
CDR3: CASSPRDSSYEQYF

size: -
D: -
J: TRBJ1-5
V: TRBV10-3
DNA: TGTGCCATCAGTGAGCAAGGGGGTAATCAGCCCCAGCATTTT
CDR3: CAISEQGGNQPQHF

size: -
D: TRBD1
J: TRBJ1-4
V: TRBV15
DNA: TGCGCCACCAGCAGAGATAAGGGACAGGGGTACGAAAAACTGTTTTTT
CDR3: CATSRDKGQGYEKLFF

size: -
D: -
J: TRBJ2-2
V: TRBV4-2
DNA: TGTGCCAGCAGCGGACAGCTGGGACGGGGGGCCACCGGGGAGCTGTTTTTT
CDR3: CASSGQLGRGATGELFF

size: -
D: TRBD1
J: TRBJ2-7
V: TRBV11-2
DNA: TGTGCCAGCAGCCCCCAGGTGACAGGGGGATACGAGCAGTACTTC
CDR3: CASSPQVTGGYEQYF

size: once
D: TRBD1
J: TRBJ2-1
V: TRBV18
DNA: TGTGCCAGCTCCCCCGAACAGGGGTATCTACGCAATGAGCAGTTCTTC
CDR3: CASSPEQGYLRNEQFF

size: -
D: TRBD1
J: TRBJ2-3
V: TRBV30
DNA: TGTGCCTGGACTAAAACACCGCCCGGACAGGGATATACCACAGATACGCAGTATTTT
CDR3: CAWTKTPPGQGYTTDTQYF

size: -
D: -
J: TRBJ2-5
V: TRBV12-5
DNA: TGTGCTAGTGGTTTAGGACACTTCGACCTGTACCAAGAGACCCAGTACTTC
CDR3: CASGLGHFDLYQETQYF